Listed here are 17 T cell receptor beta chains from one sample, sequenced in a study of T cell responses to AZD1222 COVID-19 vaccine. Some clones are missing from TCRdb's copy, which holds only in-frame ones; the method was immunoSEQ multiplex PCR. The profile shows approximately 180,000 clones, about nine tenths of them singletons. The material was peripheral blood, obtained on day 0 of AZD1222 vaccination. These TCRs come from an adult in good health.

The chain combines TRBV7-7 with TRBJ2-2; 9 bases are shared with TRBD1. This CDR3 has 16 residues. Germline loops: CDR1 SSHAT, CDR2 FNYEAQ (reference sequence). V lost 4 bases, J lost 0 bases, and 3 bases stayed unmatched. The CDR3 spells CASSSRTGANTGELFF. The CDR3 DNA sequence: TGTGCCAGCAGCTCTAGGACAGGGGCGAACACCGGGGAGCTGTTTTTT.

The chain combines TRBV5-6 with TRBJ2-7, with D uncertain. Germline-derived CDR1 and CDR2 are SGHDT and YYEEEE. The V end was cut by 0 bases, the J end by 5 bases, with 3 bases between. The CDR3 totals 11 residues. The CDR3 reads CASSLGDEQYF. In DNA, the CDR3 is TGTGCCAGCAGCTTGGGAGACGAGCAGTACTTC.

This rearrangement joins TRBV7-2 to TRBJ2-6; tentatively, D is TRBD1 (6 bases). The V end was cut by 5 bases, the J end by 0 bases, with 11 bases between. Germline V gives CDR1 SGHTA, CDR2 FQGNSA. The CDR3 runs to 16 residues. For the CDR3, the DNA is TGTGCCAGCAGCATGCAGGGGAACTCTGGGGCCAACGTCCTGACTTTC. Protein product: CASSMQGNSGANVLTF.

The chain carries TRBV9 and TRBJ2-3, with unresolved D. Germline loops: CDR1 SGDLS, CDR2 YYNGEE. V dropped 1 base and J dropped 2 bases, with 11 bases sitting between them. This CDR3 has 15 residues. CDR3 sequence (DNA): TGTGCCAGCAGCGTACTGCGATACCCCACAGATACGCAGTATTTT. Translation gives CASSVLRYPTDTQYF.

The rearrangement joins TRBV12-3 or TRBV12-4 to TRBJ1-2, with D unclear. The V gene lost 6 bases and the J gene lost 8 bases, with 10 bases spanning the gap. The CDR3 totals 11 residues. The CDR3 nucleotides read TGTGCCAGCAGCTTCTCCGGGGGCTACACCTTC. Translation gives CASSFSGGYTF.

This sequence joins TRBV7-2 and TRBJ2-7, with a possible D match to TRBD2 (5 bases). CDR3 length: 11 residues. Deletions cut 6 bases from V and 7 bases from J, with 10 bases between. From germline, CDR1 is SGHTA and CDR2 FQGNSA. CDR3 nucleotide sequence: TGTGCCAGCAGTCGAGGGAGAGAGCAGTACTTC. Its protein product is CASSRGREQYF.

The rearrangement joins TRBV6-6 to TRBJ1-2, with 7 bases matching TRBD1. The V gene's germline CDR1 is MNHNY and CDR2 SVGAGI (reference sequence). The CDR3 contains 13 residues. J lost 8 bases, V lost 8 bases, and 11 bases had no gene match. CDR3 sequence reads: CASGRGPSYGYTF. In DNA form, the CDR3 reads TGTGCCAGCGGGAGGGGGCCCTCTTACGGCTACACCTTC.

The CDR3 DNA reads as TGTGCCAGCAGCCAAGATGGACCGCCCTACGAGCAGTACTTC. This codes for CASSQDGPPYEQYF. The chain couples TRBV14 to TRBJ2-7, with D uncertain. Per germline, CDR1 SGHDN and CDR2 FVKESK. The CDR3 is 14 residues long. V was shortened by 0 bases and J by 2 bases, with 8 bases between the two germline ends.

The genes are TRBV5-4 and TRBJ1-2; 7 positions agree with TRBD1. V shed 4 bases, J shed 2 bases, and the junction held 5 bases outside the gene matches. CDR1 and CDR2 from the germline V gene are SGHNT and YYREEE (reference sequence). CDR3 length equals 14 residues. Here the CDR3 reads CASSPQQGNYGYTF. CDR3 in DNA: TGTGCCAGCAGCCCTCAACAGGGGAACTATGGCTACACCTTC.

The chain has TRBV5-1 and TRBJ1-2; D gene uncertain. V shed 4 bases and J shed 5 bases, with 12 bases lying between them. This CDR3 spans 13 amino acids. Germline assignment: CDR1 SGHRS and CDR2 YFSETQ. The CDR3 nucleotides read TGCGCCAGCAGCGGCGGCACTGGGTATGGCTACACCTTC. This sequence encodes CASSGGTGYGYTF. The full variable domain, in which reference TRBV5-1 and TRBJ1-2 provide the parts outside the CDR3, is KAGVTQTPRYLIKTRGQQVTLSCSPISGHRSVSWYQQTPGQGLQFLFEYFSETQRNKGNFPGRFSGRQFSNSRSEMNVSTLELGDSALYLCASSGGTGYGYTFGSGTRLTVV.

The chain links TRBV30 to TRBJ1-1, with 7 bases matching TRBD1. Trimming removed 3 bases from V and 5 bases from J; junction bases left unmatched: 3. CDR1 GTSNPN and CDR2 SVGIG come from the germline V gene (reference sequence). This CDR3 has 12 amino acids. The CDR3 sequence: CAWRGQSTEAFF. For the CDR3, the DNA is TGTGCCTGGAGGGGACAGTCGACTGAAGCTTTCTTT.

This clone was picked up one time. The chain employs TRBV6-2 or TRBV6-3 and TRBJ2-2, with TRBD1 matching 9 bases. The CDR3 has 17 amino acids. CDR1 is MNHEY and CDR2 is SVGEGT in the germline V gene. V lost 6 bases and J lost 6; bases outside the gene matches: 14. CDR3 coding DNA: TGTGCCAGCAGACCTATACCGGGACAGGGACCGTCCGGGGAGCTGTTTTTT. Its translation is CASRPIPGQGPSGELFF.

The chain uses TRBV25-1 and TRBJ1-6; no reliable D call. This CDR3 is 14 amino acids long. V was pared by 2 bases and J by 7 bases, with 9 bases between. CDR1 and CDR2 (germline): MGHDK, SYGVNS. For the CDR3, the DNA is TGTGCCAGCAGTGAACGGATGTACAATTCACCCCTCCACTTT. Its protein is CASSERMYNSPLHF.

The chain is built from TRBV7-6 and TRBJ1-2; no firm D call. Between the trimmed V and J ends, which lost 2 bases and 7 bases, there was a span of 5 bases. CDR1 is SGHVS, CDR2 FNYEAQ, per germline. The CDR3 totals 11 residues. The CDR3 DNA is TGTGCCAGCAGCTTAAGGGTTGGCTACACCTTC. Translation: CASSLRVGYTF.

The DNA of the CDR3 is TGTGCCAGCAGCTTACAGGGGATGAACACTGAAGCTTTCTTT. Encoded protein: CASSLQGMNTEAFF. The V gene is TRBV7-9, the J gene TRBJ1-1; D is perhaps TRBD1 (6 bases). The CDR3 sequence is 14 residues long. Germline V gene sequence: CDR1 SEHNR, CDR2 FQNEAQ (reference sequence). Trimming left V 2 bases short and J 0 bases short, with 7 bases between.

The chain links TRBV19 to TRBJ2-7; no clear D. The CDR3 extends over 14 amino acids. Germline V CDR1 and CDR2: LNHDA, SQIVND (reference sequence). V gave up 3 bases and J gave up 4 bases, with 13 bases separating them. The DNA for the CDR3 is TGTGCCAGTAGTATTAAGTTGGGGTGGTACGAGCAGTACTTC. This codes for CASSIKLGWYEQYF.

This clone was seen a single time. The chain joins TRBV28 to TRBJ1-4; D unclear. Trimming removed 6 bases from V and 6 bases from J, with 11 bases in between. The CDR3 is made up of 13 amino acids. The germline CDR1 and CDR2 sequences are MDHEN and SYDVKM. The CDR3 here is CASSSGLHEKLFF. In DNA, the CDR3 is TGTGCCAGCAGCTCAGGCCTCCATGAAAAACTGTTTTTT.